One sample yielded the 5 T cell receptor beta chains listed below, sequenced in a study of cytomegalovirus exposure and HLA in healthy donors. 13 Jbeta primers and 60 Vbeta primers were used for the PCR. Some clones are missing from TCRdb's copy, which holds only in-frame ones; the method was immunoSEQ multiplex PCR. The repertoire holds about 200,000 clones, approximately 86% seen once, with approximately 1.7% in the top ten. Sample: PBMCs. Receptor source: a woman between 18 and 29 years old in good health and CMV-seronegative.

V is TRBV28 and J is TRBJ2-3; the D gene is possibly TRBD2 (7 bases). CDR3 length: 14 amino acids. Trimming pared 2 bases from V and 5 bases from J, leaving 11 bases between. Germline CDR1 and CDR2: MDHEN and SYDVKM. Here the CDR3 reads CASSLRGGVDTQYF. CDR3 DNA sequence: TGTGCCAGCAGTTTAAGGGGGGGGGTAGATACGCAGTATTTT.

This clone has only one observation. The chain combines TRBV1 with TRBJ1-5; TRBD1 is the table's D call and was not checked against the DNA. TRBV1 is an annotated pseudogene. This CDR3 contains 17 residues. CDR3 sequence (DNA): TGCACCAGCAGCCAAGATCAAAAGGGGCTAAGAAATCAGCCCCAGCATTTT. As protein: CTSSQDQKGLRNQPQHF.

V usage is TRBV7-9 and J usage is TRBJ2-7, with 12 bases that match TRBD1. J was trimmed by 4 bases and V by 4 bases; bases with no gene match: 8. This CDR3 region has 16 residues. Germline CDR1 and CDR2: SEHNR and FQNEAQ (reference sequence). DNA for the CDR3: TGTGCCAGCAGCTCCCCGGGGACAGGGGGCGATTACGAGCAGTACTTC. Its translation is CASSSPGTGGDYEQYF.

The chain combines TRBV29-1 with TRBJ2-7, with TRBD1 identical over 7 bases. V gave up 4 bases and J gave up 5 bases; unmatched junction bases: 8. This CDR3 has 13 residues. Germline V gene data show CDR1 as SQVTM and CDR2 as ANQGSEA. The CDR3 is CSVAQGNIHEQYF. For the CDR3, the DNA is TGCAGCGTTGCACAGGGGAATATCCACGAGCAGTACTTC.

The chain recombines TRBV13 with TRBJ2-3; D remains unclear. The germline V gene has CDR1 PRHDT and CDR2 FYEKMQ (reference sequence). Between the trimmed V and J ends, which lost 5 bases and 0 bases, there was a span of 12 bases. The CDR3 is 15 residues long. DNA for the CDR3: TGTGCCAGCAGCCCCGTCCAGGATAGCACAGATACGCAGTATTTT. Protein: CASSPVQDSTDTQYF. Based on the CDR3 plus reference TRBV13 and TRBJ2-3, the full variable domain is AAGVIQSPRHLIKEKRETATLKCYPIPRHDTVYWYQQGPGQDPQFLISFYEKMQSDKGSIPDRFSAQQFSDYHSELNMSSLELGDSALYFCASSPVQDSTDTQYFGPGTRLTVL.